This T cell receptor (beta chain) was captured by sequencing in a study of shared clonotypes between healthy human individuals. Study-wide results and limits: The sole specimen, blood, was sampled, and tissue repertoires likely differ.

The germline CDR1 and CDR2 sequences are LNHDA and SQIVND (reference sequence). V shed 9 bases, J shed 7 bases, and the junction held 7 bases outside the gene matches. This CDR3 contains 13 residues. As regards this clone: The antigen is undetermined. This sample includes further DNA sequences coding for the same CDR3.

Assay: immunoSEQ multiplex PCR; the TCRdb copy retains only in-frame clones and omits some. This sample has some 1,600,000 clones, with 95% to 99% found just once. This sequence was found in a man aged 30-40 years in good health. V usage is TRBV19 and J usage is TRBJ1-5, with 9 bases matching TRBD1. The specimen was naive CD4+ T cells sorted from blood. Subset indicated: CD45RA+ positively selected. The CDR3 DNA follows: TGTGCCAGCAGCCGACAGGGGGGCCAGCCCCAGCATTTT. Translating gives CASSRQGGQPQHF.